Listed below are T cell receptor beta chains from one sample, sequenced in a study of cytomegalovirus exposure and HLA in healthy donors. The table came from immunoSEQ multiplex PCR; TCRdb's copy has only in-frame clones and leaves some out. The sample lists 100,000 to 150,000 clones, around 90% occurring once. Specimen: PBMCs. The receptors were gathered from a young woman in good health and CMV-seronegative. Each CDR3 is given with its conserved first and last residue. A D gene is named only where the DNA matches it firmly. Expanded clones get a size class; other rows say once, few or many, or leave the size out.

>TRBV6-1|TRBJ1-1|.|.
TGTGCCAGCAGGGCCCAAGTGAACACTGAAGCTTTCTTT
CASRAQVNTEAFF
>TRBV29-1|TRBJ1-3|TRBD1|.
TGCAGCGTTGCGGGACAGCGTTTCTCTGGAAACACCATATATTTT
CSVAGQRFSGNTIYF
>TRBV6-5|TRBJ2-3|.|.
TGTGCCAGCAGGACAGGCGGCACAGATACGCAGTATTTT
CASRTGGTDTQYF
>TRBV4-1|TRBJ2-3|.|.
TGCGCCAGCAGCCAAGGGCAGGGTCTCACAGATACGCAGTATTTT
CASSQGQGLTDTQYF
>TRBV27|TRBJ2-2|.|.
TGTGCCAGCAGTTTATCGTCCGGGATAGGTTCCGGGGAGCTGTTTTTT
CASSLSSGIGSGELFF
>TRBV6-6|TRBJ2-1|TRBD1|.
TGTGCCAGCACCGGACAGGGTGAGCAGTTCTTC
CASTGQGEQFF
>TRBV5-1|TRBJ1-4|TRBD1|few
TGCGCCAGCAGGCGAGGGACAGCCTTTTTGGGTGAAAAACTGTTTTTT
CASRRGTAFLGEKLFF
>TRBV11-3|TRBJ2-1|TRBD2|.
TGTGCCAGCAGCTCCAGAACCGGGACTAGCGGCTCCTACAATGAGCAGTTCTTC
CASSSRTGTSGSYNEQFF
>TRBV5-1|TRBJ2-3|.|.
TGCGCCAGCAGCTTTAGTGTGAGCTTAGTGGCAGATACGCAGTATTTT
CASSFSVSLVADTQYF
>TRBV19|TRBJ2-7|TRBD2|.
TGTGCCAGTAGTGCGTCACTAGCGGGAGACTACGAGCAGTACTTC
CASSASLAGDYEQYF
>TRBV19|TRBJ2-1|.|.
TGTGCCAGTAGTATGGATGAGGGACTCTACAATGAGCAGTTCTTC
CASSMDEGLYNEQFF
>TRBV6-5|TRBJ2-1|.|few
TGTGCCAGCAGCTCGCGACATTACCTATACAATGAGCAGTTCTTC
CASSSRHYLYNEQFF
>TRBV27|TRBJ1-5|TRBD1|.
TGTGCCAGCAGTTCTCAGGGACAGGGGATCGGTCAGCCCCAGCATTTT
CASSSQGQGIGQPQHF
>TRBV19|TRBJ2-7|TRBD2|.
TGTGCCAGTAGTTCGAAACCGGGACTAGCGGGAGGGTCCCCCTACGAGCAGTACTTC
CASSSKPGLAGGSPYEQYF
>TRBV28|TRBJ2-5|TRBD1|.
TGTGCCAGCAGTTCGACAGGGATGGTGGTGGAGACCCAGTACTTC
CASSSTGMVVETQYF
>TRBV5-4|TRBJ2-5|TRBD2|.
TGTGCCAGCAGCGTTCGACTAGCGGGAGAGGAGACCCAGTACTTC
CASSVRLAGEETQYF
>TRBV11-3|TRBJ2-7|.|.
TGTGCCAGCAGCTTAGGAGGGTTAAGGGCCTACGAGCAGTACTTC
CASSLGGLRAYEQYF
>TRBV9|TRBJ2-2|TRBD2|.
TGTGCCAGCAGCGAGCTAGCGGGAGGAGCCGGGGAGCTGTTTTTT
CASSELAGGAGELFF
>TRBV7-8|TRBJ2-5|TRBD1|.
TGTGCCAGCAGCCCGTCTTCTGGTGGACAGGGGCAAGAGACCCAGTACTTC
CASSPSSGGQGQETQYF
>TRBV30|TRBJ2-1|.|.
TGTGCCTGGGATGGAGCGGATATATACAATGAGCAGTTCTTC
CAWDGADIYNEQFF
>TRBV29-1|TRBJ2-1|TRBD1|.
TGCAGCACACTGTCGGGACAGGTCAACCATGAGCAGTTCTTC
CSTLSGQVNHEQFF
>TRBV28|TRBJ1-1|.|once
TGTGCCAGCACCAAGAGGGGGTTAGACACTGAAGCTTTCTTT
CASTKRGLDTEAFF
>TRBV5-4|TRBJ2-2|.|.
TGTGCCAGCAGCTTCTCGGGAAATACCGGGGAGCTGTTTTTT
CASSFSGNTGELFF
>TRBV7-9|TRBJ2-7|.|.
TGTGCCAGCAGCTTAGGGCTCGAGCAGTACTTC
CASSLGLEQYF
>TRBV7-3|TRBJ2-1|TRBD2|.
TGTGCCAGCAGCTTGTCTACTAGCGGGAGCTACAATGAGCAGTTCTTC
CASSLSTSGSYNEQFF
>TRBV5-5|TRBJ2-7|TRBD2|.
TGTGCCAGCAGCTTGGTGGCTAGCGGGAACCACGAGCAGTACTTC
CASSLVASGNHEQYF
>TRBV11-2|TRBJ2-7|.|.
TGTGCCAGCAGCTTAGAGGTCGCTAGATTGGCTTACGGGCAGTACTTC
CASSLEVARLAYGQYF
>TRBV2|TRBJ2-7|.|.
TGTGCCAGCGGGGAGACGGCGAGCTCCTACGAGCAGTACTTC
CASGETASSYEQYF
>TRBV11-1|TRBJ2-7|TRBD2|.
TGTGCCAGCAGCCCCACAGCGGGAGGGCCCTACGAGCAGTACTTC
CASSPTAGGPYEQYF
>TRBV14|TRBJ2-3|.|.
TGTGCCAGCAGCCTGGCTACAGATACGCAGTATTTT
CASSLATDTQYF
>TRBV6-1|TRBJ2-3|TRBD2|.
TGTGCCAGCAGTGAAACGGGAGGGAGAGATACGCAGTATTTT
CASSETGGRDTQYF
>TRBV6-6|TRBJ2-7|TRBD2|.
TGTGCCAGCAGCCAGAGCGGGAGGGTTACCTACGAGCAGTACTTC
CASSQSGRVTYEQYF
>TRBV29-1|TRBJ1-4|.|.
TGCAGCGCCGCTAGGGGTGAAAAACTGTTTTTT
CSAARGEKLFF
>TRBV21-1|TRBJ2-1|.|once
TGTGCCAGCGCCCCAAGCGGCACCTCTCTGTTTCATGAGCAGTTCTTC
CASAPSGTSLFHEQFF
>TRBV19|TRBJ1-1|.|.
TGTGCCAGTAGTGGGCACAGGGTGGGGAACACTGAAGCTTTCTTT
CASSGHRVGNTEAFF
>TRBV6-5|TRBJ1-1|.|.
TGTGCCAGCAGTGAAACGGGTAACGCTGAAGCTTTCTTT
CASSETGNAEAFF
>TRBV27|TRBJ2-2|TRBD2|.
TGTGCCAGCAGTGTACTAGCGGGAGCTGGGGAGCTGTTTTTT
CASSVLAGAGELFF
>TRBV9|TRBJ1-1|.|.
TGTGCCAGCAGCGTAAATCCCTTCGACAGGATGGGGCCAGACACTGAAGCTTTCTTT
CASSVNPFDRMGPDTEAFF
>TRBV5-4|TRBJ1-2|TRBD1|.
TGTGCCAGCAGCTCGATAGGACAGGGTGGTTACGGCTACACCTTC
CASSSIGQGGYGYTF
>TRBV5-1|TRBJ2-3|TRBD2|.
TGCGCCAGCAGCTTGGCTAGCGGGAGGGCCGGGGGCACAGATACGCAGTATTTT
CASSLASGRAGGTDTQYF
>TRBV11-3|TRBJ2-1|.|many
TGTGCCAGCAGCTTAGGCCCTAGCTCCTACAATGAGCAGTTCTTC
CASSLGPSSYNEQFF
>TRBV5-1|TRBJ2-4|.|.
TGCGCCAGCAGCGACTGGGGACACCGGGGCATTCAGTACTTC
CASSDWGHRGIQYF
>TRBV5-4|TRBJ1-1|.|.
TGTGCCAGCAGCTTTGGCCAAAACACTGAAGCTTTCTTT
CASSFGQNTEAFF
>TRBV5-1|TRBJ1-4|.|.
TGCGCCAGCAGCTTGAGGGGGGGAAAACTGTTTTTT
CASSLRGGKLFF
>TRBV5-4|TRBJ2-6|.|.
TGTGCCAGCACCCTAGGGGCCTCTGGGGCCAACGTCCTGACTTTC
CASTLGASGANVLTF
>TRBV7-2|TRBJ1-2|TRBD1|.
TGTGCCAGCAGCTTGGGACAGGGGTATGGCTACACCTTC
CASSLGQGYGYTF
>TRBV11-3|TRBJ2-5|.|.
TGTGCCAGCAGCTTAGGGCCGTACCAAGAGACCCAGTACTTC
CASSLGPYQETQYF
>TRBV6-1|TRBJ2-7|.|.
TGTGCCAGCCAGACAGGTAACAGTCTCTACGAGCAGTACTTC
CASQTGNSLYEQYF
>TRBV7-9|TRBJ1-1|TRBD1|.
TGTGCCAGCAGCTTAGAGACAGGGTGGACTGAAGCTTTCTTT
CASSLETGWTEAFF
>TRBV28|TRBJ1-4|TRBD1|few
TGTGCCAGCAGACGGACAGGGGAGAATGAAAAACTGTTTTTT
CASRRTGENEKLFF
>TRBV11-2|TRBJ2-7|TRBD2|.
TGTGCCAGCAGCCCAGGACTAGATCTGTACTTC
CASSPGLDLYF
>TRBV10-1|TRBJ2-2|TRBD1|.
TGCGCCAGCAGTGATCAGGGGACAGCGAACACCGGGGAGCTGTTTTTT
CASSDQGTANTGELFF
>TRBV4-1|TRBJ2-1|TRBD2|.
TGCGCCAGCAGCCGGGGACTAGTGATCGACAATGAGCAGTTCTTC
CASSRGLVIDNEQFF
>TRBV5-1|TRBJ2-7|.|.
TGCGCCAGCAGCTTTGCGGCCACTAACTCCTACGAGCAGTACTTC
CASSFAATNSYEQYF
>TRBV7-9|TRBJ2-1|TRBD1|.
TGTGCCAGCAGCTTCCGACAGGGGGCCAATGAGCAGTTCTTC
CASSFRQGANEQFF
>TRBV19|TRBJ2-7|.|.
TGTGCCAGTAGTAATCTGGGAGACACCTACGAGCAGTACTTC
CASSNLGDTYEQYF
>TRBV19|TRBJ2-5|.|.
TGTGCCAGTAGTATGGGACACTCGGGCCCAGAGACCCAGTACTTC
CASSMGHSGPETQYF
>TRBV15|TRBJ1-1|.|.
TGTGCCACCAGCAGAGAGGGGGGGTACGGTGAAGCTTTCTTT
CATSREGGYGEAFF